This entry features one TCR beta chain sequence. Its antigen remains unidentified. The data belong to a study of CD8+ T cells in alopecia areata. Extracted RNA was reverse transcribed into cDNA, the sequencing template. Method: immunoSEQ multiplex PCR; TCRdb's copy keeps in-frame clones and lacks some. The sample includes roughly 98,000 clones, 50% to 75% of them seen just once. Study-wide results and limits: On tofacitinib, scalp clonality and expanded CD8+ clones among top 100 fell significantly.

Regarding treatment: oral pan-JAK inhibitor, 5-10 mg twice daily. Material: CD8+ T cells sorted from blood, obtained at week 4, from a patient treated with tofacitinib. The receptor was derived from a human donor with alopecia areata.

CDR3 DNA: TGTGCCAGCAGCTTAAGCGGGCCTCCCTACGAGCAGTACTTC. It encodes CASSLSGPPYEQYF. The rearrangement uses TRBV11-2 and TRBJ2-7, with TRBD2 as a possible D gene (6 bases). Germline values: CDR1 SGHAT, CDR2 FQNNGV. Between the trimmed V and J ends, which lost 2 bases and 2 bases, there was a span of 10 bases. The CDR3 is 14 amino acids.